The present entry profiles one TCR beta chain with its context. What it binds is not known. Germline V gene sequence: CDR1 SQVTM, CDR2 ANQGSEA. This CDR3 comprises 14 residues. V lost 1 base to trimming and J lost 7 bases; unmatched junction nucleotides: 9. This specimen belongs to a study of T cells in Graves' hyperthyroidism and ophthalmopathy. TCR beta CDR3 sequences were amplified from RNA transcripts. Using the HTBI primer set, a first-round RT-PCR was run on the TCR CDR3. TCRdb re-derived calls from the multiplex PCR reads in MiXCR, one entry per CDR3 protein. The sample carries approximately 400,000 distinct CDR3 sequences, 15% to 19% recorded once. Lactation, pregnancy, other autoimmune disease or uncontrolled infection led to exclusion of patients. Regarding the study as a whole: In the blood, most expanded thyroid clonotypes above 0.001 appeared as well. Through a model of 13 V-J features, ophthalmopathy was separated from stable hyperthyroidism. Before onset, ophthalmopathy was predicted by the model a median roughly 6.4 months earlier.

This rearrangement joins TRBV29-1 to TRBJ1-2; 7 bases fit TRBD1. The sample consisted of blood. The sequence derives from a woman aged 18-30 years with Graves' hyperthyroidism. DNA for the CDR3: TGCAGCGTTGAAGCCGGGAGACAGGGTAGTGGCTACACCTTC. Protein: CSVEAGRQGSGYTF.